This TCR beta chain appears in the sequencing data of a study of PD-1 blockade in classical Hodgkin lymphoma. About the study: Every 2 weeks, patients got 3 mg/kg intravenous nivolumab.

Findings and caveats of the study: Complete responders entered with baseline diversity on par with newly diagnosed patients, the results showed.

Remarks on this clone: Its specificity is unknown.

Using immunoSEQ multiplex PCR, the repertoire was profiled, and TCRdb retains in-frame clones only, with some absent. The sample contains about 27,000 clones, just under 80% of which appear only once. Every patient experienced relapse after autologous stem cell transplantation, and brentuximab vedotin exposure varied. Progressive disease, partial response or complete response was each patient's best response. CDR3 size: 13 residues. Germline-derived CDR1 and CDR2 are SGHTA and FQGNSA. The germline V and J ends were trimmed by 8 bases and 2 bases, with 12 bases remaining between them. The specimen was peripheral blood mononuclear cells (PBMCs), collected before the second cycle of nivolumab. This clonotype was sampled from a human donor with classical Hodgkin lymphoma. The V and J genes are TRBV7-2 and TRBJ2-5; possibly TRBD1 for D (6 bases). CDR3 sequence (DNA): TGTGCCAGCTTCCGGGACACGCAAGAGACCCAGTACTTC. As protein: CASFRDTQETQYF.